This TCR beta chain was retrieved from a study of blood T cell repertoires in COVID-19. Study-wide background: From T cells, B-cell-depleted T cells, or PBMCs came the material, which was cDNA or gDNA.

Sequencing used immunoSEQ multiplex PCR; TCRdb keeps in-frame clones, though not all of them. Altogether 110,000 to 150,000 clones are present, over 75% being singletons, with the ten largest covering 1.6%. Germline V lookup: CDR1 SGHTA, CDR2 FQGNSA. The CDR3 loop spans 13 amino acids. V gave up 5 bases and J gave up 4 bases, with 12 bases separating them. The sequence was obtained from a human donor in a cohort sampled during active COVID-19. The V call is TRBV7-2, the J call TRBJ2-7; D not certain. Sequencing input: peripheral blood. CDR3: CASSPRPEYEQYF. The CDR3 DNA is TGTGCCAGCAGCCCCAGGCCAGAGTACGAGCAGTACTTC.